This T cell receptor beta chain was identified during a study of blood T cell repertoires in COVID-19. As for the study in general: The origin of the acute and convalescent COVID-19 samples was the United States, Italy and Spain. From T cells, B-cell-depleted T cells, or PBMCs came the material, which was cDNA or gDNA.

CDR1 and CDR2 (germline): SQVTM, ANQGSEA. CDR3 length equals 11 residues. Trimming removed 6 bases from V and 4 bases from J, with 9 bases in between. Per the original methods: Reference gene primer amplification in the assay estimated nucleated cell counts. Sequencing was performed with immunoSEQ multiplex PCR; in TCRdb, only in-frame clones are kept and a portion is missing. V and J calls and clone size are copied from that table; D and trimming were computed from the DNA. This table holds more than 150,000 clones, about 90% found once. This TCR was sampled from a man aged 70-80 years with active or convalescent COVID-19. The rearrangement links TRBV29-1 to TRBJ1-2, with D maybe TRBD1 (5 bases). Sequenced input: peripheral blood. The CDR3 here is CSVTGAYGYTF. CDR3 nucleotide sequence: TGCAGCGTCACAGGAGCCTATGGCTACACCTTC.